This T cell receptor (beta chain) originates from a study of blood T cell repertoires in COVID-19. Here immunoSEQ multiplex PCR was the method, and the copy in TCRdb shows in-frame clones only, minus some. The profile shows approximately 210,000 clones, less than 90% of them singletons. CDR1 is SGHTS and CDR2 is YDEGEE in the germline V gene. With 6 bases clipped from V and 1 base from J, the junction kept 6 bases outside the gene matches. The CDR3 sequence is 15 residues long. The specimen sequenced was peripheral blood. The TCR sequence derives from a woman aged 70-85 years with acute or convalescent COVID-19. This chain connects TRBV5-8 to TRBJ1-5, with 8 bases lining up with TRBD1. CDR3 DNA: TGTGCCAGCACAGGGGGCTTGGAAAGCAATCAGCCCCAGCATTTT. This encodes CASTGGLESNQPQHF. Supplemented by reference TRBV5-8 and TRBJ1-5, the full variable domain reads EAGVTQSPTHLIKTRGQQATLRCSPISGHTSVYWYQQALGLGLQFLLWYDEGEERNRGNFPPRFSGRQFPNYSSELNVNALELEDSALYLCASTGGLESNQPQHFGDGTRLSIL.